This T cell receptor beta chain was identified in a study of breast tumors, draining lymph nodes, adjacent tissues. Regarding the study as a whole: The lymph node origin of tumor T cells was framed as consistent with a hypothesis, not demonstrated. Data fit most tumor T cells coming from lymph node, expanding in tumor. Compared with basal-like, luminal-like tumors shared significantly more repertoire with nontumor tissue.

TCRdb reprocessed the multiplex PCR reads with MiXCR, giving one entry per CDR3 protein. The sample lists 270,000 or so distinct CDR3 sequences, 30% seen once, with more than 1% in the top ten. Breast cancer patients provided tissue from their axillary draining lymph nodes. In the case of this clonotype: Its antigen is as yet unknown.

Sequenced sample: axillary lymph node tissue. The source of this sequence is a female donor with breast cancer. Some clones in this sample may be carry-over from other donors' samples.

As DNA, the CDR3 is TGTGCCAGCTCACCATACGTGAGGTCGACAGGGTTAGATACGCAGTATTTT. Translating gives CASSPYVRSTGLDTQYF. The V call is TRBV24-1, the J call TRBJ2-3; the match to TRBD1 covers 7 bases. The CDR3 length is 17 residues. V was pared by 11 bases and J by 5 bases, with 21 bases of the junction left unmatched. Germline V CDR1 and CDR2: KGHDR, SFDVKD.